Each of the 8 T cell receptor beta chains below was sequenced from the same sample in a study of cytomegalovirus exposure and HLA in healthy donors. The PCR ran on 60 Vbeta and 13 Jbeta primers. Profiling relied on immunoSEQ multiplex PCR, and the TCRdb table lists in-frame clones only, not all of them. The table shows roughly 190,000 clones, with approximately 78% occurring only once. Source material: PBMCs. The origin of the receptors is a woman between 18 and 29 years old in good health and CMV-seronegative.

V gene TRBV27 combines with J gene TRBJ2-7; TRBD2 agrees at 13 bases. Unmatched junction bases numbered 13, after V lost 8 bases and J lost 6 bases. The germline CDR1 and CDR2 sequences are MNHEY and SMNVEV (reference sequence). The CDR3 runs to 16 residues. CDR3 coding DNA: TGTGCCAGCCTTCGACTAGCGGGAGGAAGTGGAAGCGAGCAGTACTTC. Amino acid sequence: CASLRLAGGSGSEQYF.

This chain connects TRBV27 to TRBJ2-7; possible D gene TRBD1, 6 bases. CDR3 length: 14 residues. Germline V gene lookup returns CDR1 MNHEY and CDR2 SMNVEV (reference sequence). Between the trimmed V and J ends, which lost 5 bases and 0 bases, there was a span of 11 bases. The chain's CDR3 is CASSPDRSSYEQYF. Here the CDR3 DNA reads TGTGCCAGCAGTCCCGACAGGAGCTCCTACGAGCAGTACTTC.

The V call is TRBV2, the J call TRBJ2-5, with TRBD1 matching 10 bases. Trimming took 3 bases from V and 3 from J; bases not matched to a gene: 10. Germline CDR1 and CDR2: SNHLY and FYNNEI. The CDR3 extends over 17 amino acids. CDR3 sequence reads: CASSEWSGGTGEETQYF. In DNA form, the CDR3 reads TGTGCCAGCAGTGAGTGGTCAGGCGGGACAGGGGAAGAGACCCAGTACTTC.

The chain uses TRBV6-6 and TRBJ2-3; 7 bases align to TRBD1. The CDR3 has 15 amino acids. J gave up 4 bases and V 2 bases, and 6 bases lay outside the gene matches. The germline gives CDR1 MNHNY, CDR2 SVGAGI (reference sequence). The CDR3 is CASSYRTGGADTQYF. CDR3 DNA sequence: TGTGCCAGCAGTTACAGGACAGGAGGAGCAGATACGCAGTATTTT.

V and J are TRBV15 and TRBJ2-7, with D perhaps matching TRBD2 (7 bases). Germline V lookup: CDR1 LNHNV, CDR2 YYDKDF (reference sequence). Trimming left V 8 bases short and J 5 bases short, with 16 bases between. The CDR3 has 13 residues. CDR3 sequence (DNA): TGTGCCACCGCCCCGAGGGGGGGGGACGAGCAGTACTTC. Translating gives CATAPRGGDEQYF. Full variable domain (remainder filled in from reference TRBV15 and TRBJ2-7): DAMVIQNPRYQVTQFGKPVTLSCSQTLNHNVMYWYQQKSSQAPKLLFHYYDKDFNNEADTPDNFQSRRPNTSFCFLDIRSPGLGDTAMYLCATAPRGGDEQYFGPGTRLTVT.

The gene calls are TRBV10-1 and TRBJ2-5; D gene ambiguous. CDR1 and CDR2 from the germline V gene are WNHNN and SYGVQD (reference sequence). Trimming removed 6 bases at V and 2 bases at J, with 13 bases between. The CDR3 spans 14 residues. CDR3 region: CASRPPERQETQYF. CDR3 DNA sequence: TGCGCCAGCAGACCGCCAGAGAGGCAAGAGACCCAGTACTTC.

J is TRBJ2-5 and V is TRBV11-2, with TRBD2 matching 8 bases. Trimming cost V 1 base and J 1 base; bases outside gene matches: 5. Germline loops: CDR1 SGHAT, CDR2 FQNNGV. The CDR3 extends over 16 amino acids. CDR3 loop: CASSLGALAGQETQYF. The CDR3 region has the DNA TGTGCCAGCAGCTTAGGCGCTCTAGCGGGCCAAGAGACCCAGTACTTC.

The chain combines TRBV18 with TRBJ2-4, with 7 bases fitting TRBD1. Per the germline V gene, CDR1 is KGHSH and CDR2 is LQKENI. J lost 2 bases, V lost 0 bases, and 7 bases had no gene match. The CDR3 loop spans 17 amino acids. The CDR3 DNA is TGTGCCAGCTCACCACCGGCCCAGGGGGTAACCAAAAACATTCAGTACTTC. It specifies CASSPPAQGVTKNIQYF.